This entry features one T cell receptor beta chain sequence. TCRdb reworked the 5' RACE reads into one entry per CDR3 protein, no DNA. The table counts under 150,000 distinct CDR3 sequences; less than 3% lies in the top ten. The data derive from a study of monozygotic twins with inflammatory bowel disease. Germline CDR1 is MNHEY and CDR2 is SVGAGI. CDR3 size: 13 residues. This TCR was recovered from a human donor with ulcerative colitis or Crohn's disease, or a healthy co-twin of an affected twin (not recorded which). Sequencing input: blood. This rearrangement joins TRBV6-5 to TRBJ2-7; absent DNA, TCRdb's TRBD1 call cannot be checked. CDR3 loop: CASSTGEGYEQYF.